The 5 T cell receptor beta chains in this list originate from one sample, sequenced in a study of CD8 T cells in ankylosing spondylitis. MiXCR, applied by TCRdb to the 5' RACE reads, yields one record per CDR3 protein. The repertoire holds about 240,000 distinct CDR3 sequences, with about 10% as singletons. What was sequenced was blood, either unsorted or a sorted T cell fraction (not recorded which). Receptors originate from a male donor with ankylosing spondylitis or in good health (not recorded which).

This clonotype was detected many times. The rearrangement uses TRBV20-1 and TRBJ2-7, with D tentatively TRBD1 or TRBD2 (5 bases each). This CDR3 contains 12 residues. Trimming took 6 bases from V and 4 from J, leaving 13 bases between them. Looked up from germline, CDR1 is DFQATT and CDR2 is SNEGSKA (reference sequence). This CDR3 is CSAPGPLYEQYF. In nucleotides, the CDR3 is TGCAGTGCGCCGGGACCGCTTTACGAGCAGTACTTC.

This clonotype has ten or more counts. CDR3 sequence (DNA): TGTGCCAGCAGCGACCTGGGCAATGAGCAGTTCTTC. This codes for CASSDLGNEQFF. The chain is built from TRBV9 and TRBJ2-1; D unclear. Germline CDR1 SGDLS, CDR2 YYNGEE. This CDR3 has 12 amino acids. The V gene lost 3 bases and the J gene lost 6 bases, with 7 bases spanning the gap.

The sample holds many counts of this clonotype. V is TRBV9 and J is TRBJ2-7, with D possibly TRBD1 on 5 matching bases. Germline-derived CDR1 and CDR2 are SGDLS and YYNGEE. The CDR3 extends over 14 amino acids. Deletions cut 0 bases from V and 3 bases from J, with 10 bases between. The CDR3 DNA follows: TGTGCCAGCAGCGTAGGGTCAGGGAACTACGAGCAGTACTTC. This sequence encodes CASSVGSGNYEQYF.

In this sample, this clonotype turned up a few times. CDR3 sequence: CASRLAQGGSYEQYF. CDR3 DNA: TGTGCCAGCAGACTTGCACAGGGGGGATCCTACGAGCAGTACTTC. The chain carries TRBV28 and TRBJ2-7; 8 bases map to TRBD1. Germline V CDR1 and CDR2: MDHEN, SYDVKM. Trimming cost V 6 bases and J 1 base; bases outside gene matches: 8. The CDR3 runs to 15 residues. Full variable domain (remainder filled in from reference TRBV28 and TRBJ2-7): DVKVTQSSRYLVKRTGEKVFLECVQDMDHENMFWYRQDPGLGLRLIYFSYDVKMKEKGDIPEGYSVSREKKERFSLILESASTNQTSMYLCASRLAQGGSYEQYFGPGTRLTVT.

The sample holds a few counts of this clonotype. The J gene is TRBJ2-4, the V gene TRBV2; TRBD1 matches at 8 bases. There are 15 residues in the CDR3. CDR1 is SNHLY and CDR2 is FYNNEI in the germline V gene. V was clipped by 10 bases and J by 0 bases; unmatched bases: 8. The CDR3 reads CATGQGLLAKNIQYF. The DNA of the CDR3 is TGTGCCACCGGACAGGGATTATTAGCCAAAAACATTCAGTACTTC. Together with reference TRBV2 and TRBJ2-4, the CDR3 gives the full variable domain: EPEVTQTPSHQVTQMGQEVILRCVPISNHLYFYWYRQILGQKVEFLVSFYNNEISEKSEIFDDQFSVERPDGSNFTLKIRSTKLEDSAMYFCATGQGLLAKNIQYFGAGTRLSVL.